This T cell receptor (beta chain) was retrieved from a study of T cells after yellow fever vaccination. This CDR3 comprises 12 residues. Trimming shortened V by 7 bases and J by 10 bases, and 13 bases separated the two germline ends. Per the germline V gene, CDR1 is LNHDA and CDR2 is SQIVND (reference sequence). MiXCR was run by TCRdb on the 5' RACE reads, yielding one entry per CDR3 protein. This table holds about 320,000 distinct CDR3 sequences, approximately 12% found once. This chain uses TRBV19 with TRBJ1-4, with D perhaps matching TRBD1 (5 bases). This material consisted of CD4+ T cells sorted from PBMCs, taken 15 days after the yellow fever booster vaccination. This clonotype was obtained from a man aged 18 to 30 who received the YFV17D yellow fever vaccine. CDR3 protein: CASTQGRGKLFF. The CDR3 DNA reads as TGTGCCAGTACCCAGGGCCGAGGAAAACTGTTTTTT.